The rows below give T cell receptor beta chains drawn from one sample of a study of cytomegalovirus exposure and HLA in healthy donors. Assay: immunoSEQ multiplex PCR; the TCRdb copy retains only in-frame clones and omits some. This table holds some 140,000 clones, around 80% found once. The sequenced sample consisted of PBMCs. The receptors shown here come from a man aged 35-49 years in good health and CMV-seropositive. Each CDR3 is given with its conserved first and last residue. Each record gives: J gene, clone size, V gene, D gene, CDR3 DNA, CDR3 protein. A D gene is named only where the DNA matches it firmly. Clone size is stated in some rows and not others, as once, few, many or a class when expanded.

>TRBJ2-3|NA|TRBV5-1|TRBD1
TGCGCCAGCAGCTGGGGGACAGCCCACTTAGACCCTAGCACAGATACGCAGTATTTT
CASSWGTAHLDPSTDTQYF
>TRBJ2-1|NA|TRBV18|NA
TGTGCCAGCTCACCGTATGGGGGGACGTACAATGAGCAGTTCTTC
CASSPYGGTYNEQFF
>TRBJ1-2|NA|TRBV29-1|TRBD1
TGCAGCGTTGGCACGGACAGGGTAACGGGTATCTATGGCTACACCTTC
CSVGTDRVTGIYGYTF
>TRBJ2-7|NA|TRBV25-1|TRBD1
TGTGCCAGCAGTGAATTGGGGACAGTCGAGCAGTACTTC
CASSELGTVEQYF
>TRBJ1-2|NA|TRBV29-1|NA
TGCAGCGCCGGGACATCCCCGGATAACTATGGCTACACCTTC
CSAGTSPDNYGYTF
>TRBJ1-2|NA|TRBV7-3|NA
TGTGCCAGCAGCTTAGGCGGCTCTAACTATGGCTACACCTTC
CASSLGGSNYGYTF
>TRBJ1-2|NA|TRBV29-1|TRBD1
TGCAGCGTTGTAGGGTTGAGGGGGCTCTATGGCTACACCTTC
CSVVGLRGLYGYTF
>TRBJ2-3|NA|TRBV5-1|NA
TGCGCCAGCAGCTTCCGGGACTCGAACACAGATACGCAGTATTTT
CASSFRDSNTDTQYF
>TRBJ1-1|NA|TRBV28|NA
TGTGCCAGCAGTCCTACCCCGGGGTACTCGAACACTGAAGCTTTCTTT
CASSPTPGYSNTEAFF
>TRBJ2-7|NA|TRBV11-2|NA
TGTGCCAGCAGCTTAGGTTCCTACGAGCAGTACTTC
CASSLGSYEQYF
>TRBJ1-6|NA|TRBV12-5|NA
TGTGCTAGTGGTTTGGTACTGGCAGGGCAGAGAGGTAATTCACCCCTCCACTTT
CASGLVLAGQRGNSPLHF
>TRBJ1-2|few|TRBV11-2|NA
TGTGCCAGCAGCTTAGCCAGTAACTATGGCTACACCTTC
CASSLASNYGYTF
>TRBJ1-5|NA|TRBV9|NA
TGTGCCAGCAGCGTAGCTACGGGGAATCAGCCCCAGCATTTT
CASSVATGNQPQHF
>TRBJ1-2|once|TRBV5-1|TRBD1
TGCGCCAGCAGCTTGGCAGGGGGACAGAGCTATGGCTACACCTTC
CASSLAGGQSYGYTF
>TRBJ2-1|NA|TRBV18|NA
TGTGCCAGCTTACTCGGGACTCCGGTCTACAATGAGCAGTTCTTC
CASLLGTPVYNEQFF
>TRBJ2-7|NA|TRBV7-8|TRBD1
TGTGCCAGCAGCTTAAGTTTAAACGACAGGGTCGGCTACGAGCAGTACTTC
CASSLSLNDRVGYEQYF
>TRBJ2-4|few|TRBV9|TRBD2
TGTGCCAGCAGCGTAGCCACTAGCGGAAACATTCAGTACTTC
CASSVATSGNIQYF
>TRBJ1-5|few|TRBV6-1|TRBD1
TGTGCCAGCAGTGAACACCGGGACAGGGGTAGTCAGCCCCAGCATTTT
CASSEHRDRGSQPQHF